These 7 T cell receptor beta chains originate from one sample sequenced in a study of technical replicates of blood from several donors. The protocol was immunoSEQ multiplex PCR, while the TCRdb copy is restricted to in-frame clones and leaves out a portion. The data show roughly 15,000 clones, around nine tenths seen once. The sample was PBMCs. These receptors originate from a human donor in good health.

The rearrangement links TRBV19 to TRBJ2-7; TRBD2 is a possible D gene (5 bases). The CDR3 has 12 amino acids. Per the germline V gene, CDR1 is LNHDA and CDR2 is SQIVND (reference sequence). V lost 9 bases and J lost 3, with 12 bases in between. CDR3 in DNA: TGTGCCAGCACTAACCGGGGCTACGAGCAGTACTTC. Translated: CASTNRGYEQYF. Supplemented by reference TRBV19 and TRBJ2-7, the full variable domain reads DGGITQSPKYLFRKEGQNVTLSCEQNLNHDAMYWYRQDPGQGLRLIYYSQIVNDFQKGDIAEGYSVSREKKESFPLTVTSAQKNPTAFYLCASTNRGYEQYFGPGTRLTVT.

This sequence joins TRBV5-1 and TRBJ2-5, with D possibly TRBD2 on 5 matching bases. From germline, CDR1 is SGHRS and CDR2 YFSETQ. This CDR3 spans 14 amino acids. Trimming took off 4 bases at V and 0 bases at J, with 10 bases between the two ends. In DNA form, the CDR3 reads TGCGCCAGCAGCCTCGGGATTTACCAAGAGACCCAGTACTTC. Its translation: CASSLGIYQETQYF.

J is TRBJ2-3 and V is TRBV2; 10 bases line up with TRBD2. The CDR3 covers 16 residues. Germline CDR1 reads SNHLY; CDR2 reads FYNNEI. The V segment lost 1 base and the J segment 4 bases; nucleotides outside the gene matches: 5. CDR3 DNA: TGTGCCAGCAGTGAAGGGACTAGCGGCCTCGCAGATACGCAGTATTTT. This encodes CASSEGTSGLADTQYF.

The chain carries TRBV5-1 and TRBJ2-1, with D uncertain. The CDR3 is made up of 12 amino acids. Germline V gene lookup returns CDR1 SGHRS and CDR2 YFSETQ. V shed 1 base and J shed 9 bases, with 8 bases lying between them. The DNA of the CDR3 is TGCGCCAGCAGCTTGATTTTAGCTGAGCAGTTCTTC. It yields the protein CASSLILAEQFF.

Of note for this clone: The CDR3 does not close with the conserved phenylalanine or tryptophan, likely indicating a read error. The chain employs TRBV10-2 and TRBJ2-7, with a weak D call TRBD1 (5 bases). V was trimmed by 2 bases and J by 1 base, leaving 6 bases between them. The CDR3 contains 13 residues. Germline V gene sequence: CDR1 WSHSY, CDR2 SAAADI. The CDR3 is CASSEQGSYEQYL. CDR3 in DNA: TGCGCCAGCAGTGAGCAGGGTTCCTACGAGCAGTACCTC.

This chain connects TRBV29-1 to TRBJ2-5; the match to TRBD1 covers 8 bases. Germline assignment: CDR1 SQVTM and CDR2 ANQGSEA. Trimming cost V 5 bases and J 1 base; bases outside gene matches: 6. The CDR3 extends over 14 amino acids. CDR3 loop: CSVPPGGSQETQYF. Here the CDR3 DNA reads TGCAGCGTTCCTCCAGGGGGCTCCCAAGAGACCCAGTACTTC.

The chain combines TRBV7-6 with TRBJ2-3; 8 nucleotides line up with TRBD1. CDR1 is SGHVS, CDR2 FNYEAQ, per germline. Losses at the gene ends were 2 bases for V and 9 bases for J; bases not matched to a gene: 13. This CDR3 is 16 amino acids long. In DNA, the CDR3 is TGTGCCAGCAGCTTATTACTCGGACAGGGAGGTGAGACGCAGTATTTT. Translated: CASSLLLGQGGETQYF.